Here is one TCR beta chain with its context. Its antigen is currently unknown. The CDR3 has 15 amino acids. Germline values: CDR1 ENHRY, CDR2 SYGVKD. Trimming removed 3 bases from V and 4 bases from J; junction bases left unmatched: 8. Clones were read by immunoSEQ multiplex PCR, and TCRdb kept only the in-frame ones, dropping some. The sample includes about 31,000 clones, 87% of them seen just once. With baseline, cycle 4 day 1, and cycle 7 day 1 as timepoints, blood was sampled. The sample originates from a study of OX40 agonist ivuxolimab in advanced cancers. General study results and limits: Part of the nonresponder group also had normalized T-cell clonal expansion that was low.

Sequencing used CD4+ or CD8+ T cells sorted from blood, obtained in a trial of the OX40 agonist ivuxolimab. The clonotype was recovered from an adult with an advanced solid tumor such as melanoma, head and neck, liver or kidney cancer. J is TRBJ2-7 and V is TRBV10-3, with 8 bases aligning to TRBD2. CDR3 in amino acids: CAISEAPAGEYEQYF. The DNA for the CDR3 is TGTGCCATCAGTGAAGCCCCAGCGGGGGAGTACGAGCAGTACTTC.